The clone carrying this TCR beta chain was observed at least ten times. Next came a second PCR, run for about 6 to 11 cycles, which used a sample-barcoded 5' primer along with a J-beta primer mix. MiXCR was run by TCRdb on the 5' RACE reads, yielding one entry per CDR3 protein. The sample lists 650,000 to 700,000 distinct CDR3 sequences, approximately 30% occurring once. Donors were systemically healthy Caucasian individuals from Russia aged about 6 to 100 years. The CDR3 is 15 residues long. In germline, CDR1 is SGHDT, CDR2 YYEEEE. With V trimmed by 0 bases and J by 3 bases, 3 bases remained unmatched. These data originate in a study of blood T cells in healthy people across ages.

Specimen: blood. The rearrangement joins TRBV5-6 to TRBJ2-7; TRBD2 agrees at 10 bases. The source is a woman of 80 years or more in good health. The CDR3 protein is CASSLGSGGLYEQYF. CDR3 DNA sequence: TGTGCCAGCAGCTTGGGTAGCGGGGGGCTCTACGAGCAGTACTTC.